This T cell receptor beta chain was recorded in a study of siplizumab effects on memory and regulatory T cells. Study results and caveats: Researchers could map only a minor fraction of alloreactive clones to unstimulated subsets.

This clone was seen once. Its antigen remains unknown. After removal of 4 bases from V and 4 bases from J, the junction contained 7 bases not matched to a gene. The CDR3 sequence is 14 residues long. Germline loops: CDR1 SGHRS, CDR2 YFSETQ. TCRdb's copy holds only in-frame clones and misses some; the assay was immunoSEQ multiplex PCR. This sample has more than 95,000 clones, with about 93% found just once. This receptor was identified in a human donor in good health. What was sequenced was Tregs sorted from blood. The chain recombines TRBV5-1 with TRBJ1-2, with 7 bases lining up with TRBD1. The CDR3 DNA follows: TGCGCCAGCAGCGTAGACAGGGTAGCCTATGGCTACACCTTC. This gives the protein CASSVDRVAYGYTF.